The clone carrying this T cell receptor beta chain was recorded a few times. The antigen remains undetermined. Healthy individuals of Caucasian origin from Russia, aged roughly 6 to 90, served as donors. About 10 milliliters of peripheral blood were drawn from each donor into EDTA-treated tubes. Next came a second PCR, run for about 6 to 12 cycles, which used a sample-barcoded 5' primer along with a J-beta primer mix. TCRdb itself ran the 5' RACE reads through MiXCR, one entry per CDR3 protein. This table has some 1.8 million distinct CDR3 sequences, 30% to 40% appearing once. This entry belongs to a study of blood T cells in healthy people across ages. Regarding the study as a whole: CMV status of donors was unknown, possibly confounding expanded clonotype changes. Compared with aged donors, long-lived donors showed fewer expanded clones, suggesting selection.

V was clipped by 5 bases and J by 0 bases; unmatched bases: 4. CDR1 is SGDLS and CDR2 is YYNGEE in the germline V gene. The CDR3 contains 15 residues. The chain joins TRBV9 to TRBJ2-5, with 10 bases identical to TRBD2. Sequencing was performed on blood. This sequence was found in a human donor in good health. As DNA, the CDR3 is TGTGCCAGCAGTCGCAGCGGGGGGGACCAAGAGACCCAGTACTTC. It yields the protein CASSRSGGDQETQYF.